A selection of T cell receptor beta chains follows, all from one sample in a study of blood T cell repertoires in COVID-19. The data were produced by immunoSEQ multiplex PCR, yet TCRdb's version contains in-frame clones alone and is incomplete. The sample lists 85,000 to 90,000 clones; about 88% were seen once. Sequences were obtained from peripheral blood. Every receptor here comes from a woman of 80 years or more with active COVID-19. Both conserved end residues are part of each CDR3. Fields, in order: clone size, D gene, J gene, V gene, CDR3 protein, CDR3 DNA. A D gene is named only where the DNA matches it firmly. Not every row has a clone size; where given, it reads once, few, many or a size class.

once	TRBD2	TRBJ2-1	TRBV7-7	CASSAGTSGADEQFF	TGTGCCAGCAGCGCAGGGACTAGCGGGGCCGATGAGCAGTTCTTC
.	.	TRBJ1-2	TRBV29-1	CSASENYGYTF	TGCAGCGCCTCAGAAAACTATGGCTACACCTTC
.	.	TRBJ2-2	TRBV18	CASSTGSATGELFF	TGTGCCAGCTCAACAGGGAGTGCCACCGGGGAGCTGTTTTTT
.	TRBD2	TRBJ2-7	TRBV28	CASDGSGRTPPEQYF	TGTGCCAGTGACGGTAGCGGGAGGACTCCGCCCGAGCAGTACTTC
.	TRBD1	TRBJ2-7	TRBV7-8	CASSLTGNGPTDEQYF	TGTGCCAGCAGCCTGACAGGGAACGGCCCTACGGACGAGCAGTACTTC
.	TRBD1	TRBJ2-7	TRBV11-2	CASSLVLQGAGEQYF	TGTGCCAGCAGCTTAGTCTTACAGGGGGCGGGCGAGCAGTACTTC
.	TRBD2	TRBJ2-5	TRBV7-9	CAIAGGSETQYF	TGTGCCATAGCCGGGGGGTCAGAGACCCAGTACTTC
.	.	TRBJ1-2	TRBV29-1	CSVESQGTHGYTF	TGCAGCGTTGAAAGCCAGGGGACACATGGCTACACCTTC
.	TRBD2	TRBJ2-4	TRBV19	CASSAGTSSYIQYF	TGTGCCAGTAGTGCCGGGACTAGTTCGTACATTCAGTACTTC
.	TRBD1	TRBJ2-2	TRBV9	CASSGYRGLNTGELFF	TGTGCCAGCAGCGGTTACAGGGGGCTTAACACCGGGGAGCTGTTTTTT
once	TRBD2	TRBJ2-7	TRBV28	CASSLGLAGVHEQYF	TGTGCCAGCAGCCTCGGACTAGCGGGAGTCCACGAGCAGTACTTC
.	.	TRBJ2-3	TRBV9	CASTVADRSSDTQYF	TGTGCCAGCACCGTAGCGGACAGGTCCTCGGATACGCAGTATTTT
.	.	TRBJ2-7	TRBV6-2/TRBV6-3	CASSSPKGAYEQYF	TGTGCCAGCAGTTCCCCAAAGGGGGCCTACGAGCAGTACTTC
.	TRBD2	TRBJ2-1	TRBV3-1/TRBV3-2	CASSQDQAGDEQFF	TGTGCCAGCAGCCAAGATCAAGCGGGGGATGAGCAGTTCTTC
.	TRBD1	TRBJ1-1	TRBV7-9	CASRAWDRGTEAFF	TGTGCCAGCAGGGCGTGGGACAGGGGGACTGAAGCTTTCTTT
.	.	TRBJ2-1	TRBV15	CATSRDFYNEQFF	TGTGCCACCAGCAGGGACTTTTACAATGAGCAGTTCTTC
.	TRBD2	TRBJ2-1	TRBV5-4	CASSPGLAGVKVHEQFF	TGTGCCAGCAGCCCCGGACTAGCGGGAGTCAAGGTCCATGAGCAGTTCTTC
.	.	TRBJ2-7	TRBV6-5	CASSYRLTPSEQYF	TGTGCCAGCAGTTACCGACTTACTCCCTCCGAGCAGTACTTC
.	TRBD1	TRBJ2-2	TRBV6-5	CATQDRVGTGELFF	TGTGCCACCCAGGACAGGGTGGGCACCGGGGAGCTGTTTTTT
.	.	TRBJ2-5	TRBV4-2	CASSQDRGLADGGETQYF	TGTGCCAGCAGCCAAGATCGTGGATTAGCGGATGGGGGAGAGACCCAGTACTTC
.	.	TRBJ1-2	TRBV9	CASSHVDGEGYTF	TGTGCCAGCAGCCACGTGGACGGGGAGGGCTACACCTTC
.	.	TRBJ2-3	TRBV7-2	CASSLAVVLTDTQYF	TGTGCCAGCAGCTTAGCGGTGGTACTAACAGATACGCAGTATTTT
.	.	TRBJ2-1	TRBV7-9	CASSFREQGNEQFF	TGTGCCAGCAGCTTTAGGGAACAGGGCAATGAGCAGTTCTTC
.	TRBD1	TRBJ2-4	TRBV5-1	CASSSLGEDRAVAKNIQYF	TGCGCCAGCAGCTCACTCGGGGAGGACAGGGCTGTAGCCAAAAACATTCAGTACTTC
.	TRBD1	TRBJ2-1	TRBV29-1	CSVEATGGTYNEQFF	TGCAGCGTTGAAGCGACAGGGGGGACCTACAATGAGCAGTTCTTC
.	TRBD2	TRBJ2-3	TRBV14	CASSPFSGTSTDTQYF	TGTGCCAGCAGCCCGTTCAGCGGGACTAGCACAGATACGCAGTATTTT
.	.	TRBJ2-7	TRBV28	CASSLRGYEQYF	TGTGCCAGCAGTCTAAGAGGGTACGAGCAGTACTTC
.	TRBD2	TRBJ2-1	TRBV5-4	CASSYRAGGHNEQFF	TGTGCCAGCAGCTATAGAGCGGGAGGTCACAATGAGCAGTTCTTC
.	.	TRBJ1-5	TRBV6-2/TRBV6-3	CASSQSGKQPQHF	TGTGCCAGCAGTCAGAGCGGAAAGCAGCCCCAGCATTTT
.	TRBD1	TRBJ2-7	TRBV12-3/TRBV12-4	CASTSGGSSEQYF	TGTGCCAGCACCTCAGGGGGCTCTAGCGAGCAGTACTTC
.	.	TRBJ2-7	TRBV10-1	CASSVFSYEQYF	TGCGCCAGCAGTGTCTTTTCGTACGAGCAGTACTTC
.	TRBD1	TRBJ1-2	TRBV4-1	CASSQAMTGADGYTF	TGCGCCAGCAGCCAAGCAATGACAGGGGCGGATGGCTACACCTTC
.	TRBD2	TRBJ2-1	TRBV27	CASRPGLAGYNEQFF	TGTGCCAGCAGACCGGGACTAGCGGGTTACAATGAGCAGTTCTTC
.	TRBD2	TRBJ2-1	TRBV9	CASSVVGGGRYDEQFF	TGTGCCAGCAGCGTAGTCGGGGGAGGGCGGTACGATGAGCAGTTCTTC
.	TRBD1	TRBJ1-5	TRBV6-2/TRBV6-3	CASSSRRNINRDSKNQPQHF	TGTGCCAGCAGTTCGCGCAGGAACATTAACCGGGACAGTAAGAATCAGCCCCAGCATTTT
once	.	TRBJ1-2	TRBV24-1	CATSRGGLQRYTF	TGTGCCACCAGTCGGGGGGGTCTTCAGCGCTACACCTTC
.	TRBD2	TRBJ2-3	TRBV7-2	CASSLATRLARGVQGTQYF	TGTGCCAGCAGCTTAGCGACGAGACTAGCTCGAGGGGTGCAGGGTACGCAGTATTTT
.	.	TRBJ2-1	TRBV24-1	CATSDLTPYNEQFF	TGTGCCACCAGTGATTTGACTCCCTACAATGAGCAGTTCTTC
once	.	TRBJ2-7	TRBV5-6	CASSLAAGTYEQYF	TGTGCCAGCAGCTTGGCCGCAGGTACCTACGAGCAGTACTTC
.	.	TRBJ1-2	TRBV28	CASSLPGISTNYGYTF	TGTGCCAGCAGTTTACCAGGGATCTCCACTAACTATGGCTACACCTTC
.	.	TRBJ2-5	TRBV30	CAWSVGGNTGSETQYF	TGTGCCTGGAGTGTTGGGGGAAACACAGGGTCAGAGACCCAGTACTTC
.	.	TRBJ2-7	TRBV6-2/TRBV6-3	CASSWLQSETPYEQYF	TGTGCCAGCAGTTGGTTGCAGAGTGAGACTCCTTACGAGCAGTACTTC
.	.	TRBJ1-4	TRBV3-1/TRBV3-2	CASSQEETVNEKLFF	TGTGCCAGCAGCCAAGAGGAGACAGTTAATGAAAAACTGTTTTTT
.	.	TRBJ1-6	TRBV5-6	CASSFDSYNSPLHF	TGTGCCAGCAGCTTTGACAGCTATAATTCACCCCTCCACTTT
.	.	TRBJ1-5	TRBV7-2	CASSPLAAGTQHF	TGTGCCAGCAGCCCCTTAGCCGCCGGGACCCAGCATTTT
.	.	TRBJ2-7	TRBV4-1	CASSQGSGPAYEQYF	TGCGCCAGCAGCCAGGGTAGCGGTCCTGCCTACGAGCAGTACTTC
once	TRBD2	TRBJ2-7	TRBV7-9	CASSRSGFYEQYF	TGTGCCAGCAGCCGTAGCGGGTTCTACGAGCAGTACTTC
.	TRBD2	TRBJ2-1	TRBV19	CASSSPTSGMGYNEQFF	TGTGCCAGTAGTTCTCCGACTAGCGGGATGGGATACAATGAGCAGTTCTTC
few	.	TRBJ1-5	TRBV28	CASSLRGNNQPQHF	TGTGCCAGCAGTTTGCGAGGGAACAATCAGCCCCAGCATTTT
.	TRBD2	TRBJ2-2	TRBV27	CASSLLLAGTGELFF	TGTGCCAGCAGTTTATTACTAGCGGGGACCGGGGAGCTGTTTTTT
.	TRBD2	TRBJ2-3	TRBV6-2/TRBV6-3	CASSPGWREGVFTQYF	TGTGCCAGCAGCCCAGGCTGGCGGGAGGGGGTCTTTACGCAGTATTTT
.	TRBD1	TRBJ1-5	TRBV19	CASSIRRGQSGNQPQHF	TGTGCCAGTAGTATAAGGAGGGGGCAATCGGGCAATCAGCCCCAGCATTTT